This TCR beta chain was documented in a study of cytomegalovirus exposure and HLA in healthy donors. The CDR3 is 13 residues long. Deletions cut 2 bases from V and 5 bases from J, with 6 bases between. Germline V gene data show CDR1 as SGHDN and CDR2 as FVKESK. For this clone: What it binds is unknown.

Method: immunoSEQ multiplex PCR; TCRdb's copy keeps in-frame clones and lacks some. This sample carries under 130,000 clones, around 83% of them seen once, and the ten largest clones take over 3%. The donors were part of the validation cohort of some 120 subjects. That cohort was separate from the first cohort, which comprised 670 or so subjects. General study findings and limits: Subsequent analysis found a tendency for first-cohort TCR clusters to co-occur within the 95 to 150 validation repertoires. Many donors carried some public TCRs, although rarity characterized most TCR sequences.

The sample was PBMCs. J is TRBJ1-4 and V is TRBV14; no clear D gene. The receptor's source is a woman aged 18-29 years in good health and CMV-seropositive. As DNA, the CDR3 is TGTGCCAGCAGCCAATTTCAGAATGAAAAACTGTTTTTT. Translation gives CASSQFQNEKLFF.